These 3 T cell receptor beta chains came from one sample sequenced in a study of T cell clonality in common variable immunodeficiency. Clones were sequenced by immunoSEQ multiplex PCR, and TCRdb holds only the in-frame ones, with some missing. The profile covers about 37,000 clones, none occurring a single time. The sequencing input was peripheral blood mononuclear cells. Receptors originate from a person aged 18 to 75 in good health.

This clone has only a few counts. The observed sequence ends 3 residues before the CDR3 terminus, with the missing tail filled in from the germline J gene. The chain employs TRBV30 and TRBJ2-7, with 7 bases identical to TRBD1. V lost 3 bases and J lost 5; bases outside the gene matches: 7. The CDR3 is made up of 13 amino acids. Per germline, CDR1 GTSNPN and CDR2 SVGIG (reference sequence). The CDR3 sequence is CAWRSGGIHEQYF. CDR3 DNA (partial): TGTGCCTGGAGGTCAGGGGGAATCCACGAG. Variable domain in full (rest from reference TRBV30 and TRBJ2-7): SQTIHQWPATLVQPVGSPLSLECTVEGTSNPNLYWYRQAAGRGLQLLFYSVGIGQISSEVPQNLSASRPQDRQFILSSKKLLLSDSGFYLCAWRSGGIHEQYFGPGTRLTVT.

This clone was recorded a few times. With the read ending 3 residues before the CDR3 end, the germline J gene is used to fill in that end. The chain is built from TRBV7-9 and TRBJ2-7; TRBD2 is a possible D gene (6 bases). The length of the CDR3 is 12 residues. In germline, CDR1 is SEHNR, CDR2 FQNEAQ (reference sequence). Deletions cut 5 bases from V and 3 bases from J, with 8 bases between. The CDR3 spells CASSGTFYEQYF. CDR3 DNA (partial): TGTGCCAGCAGCGGGACTTTCTACGAG.

This clone has at least ten counts. The read terminates 3 residues before the CDR3 end, so the remaining end is supplied by the germline J gene. The chain carries TRBV5-1 and TRBJ2-1; TRBD2 matches at 9 bases. The CDR3 consists of 14 residues. The germline CDR1 and CDR2 sequences are SGHRS and YFSETQ. V shed 4 bases, J shed 5 bases, and the junction held 4 bases outside the gene matches. This CDR3 is CASSQRGENNEQFF. Partial CDR3 DNA: TGCGCCAGCAGCCAGCGGGGGGAAAACAATGAG.